The clone carrying this TCR beta chain has a single count. The antigen is not known. The data were taken from a study of CD8+ T cells in alopecia areata. Study in general: Twice a day, 5 to 10 mg of oral tofacitinib was administered to treated patients. Treatment with tofacitinib (6 to 18 months) was followed by 6 months off drug.

Germline V gene data show CDR1 as PRHDT and CDR2 as FYEKMQ (reference sequence). Losses at the gene ends were 6 bases for V and 5 bases for J; bases not matched to a gene: 9. This CDR3 comprises 15 residues. Study-level findings and limits: Normal scalp had lower clonality than lesional scalp, with alopecia totalis/universalis lesions showing this most strongly.

Extraction and reverse transcription of RNA yielded cDNA as the sequencing template. Method: immunoSEQ multiplex PCR; TCRdb's copy keeps in-frame clones and lacks some. The sample carries about 180,000 clones, just over 65% recorded once. The source was CD8+ T cells sorted from blood, collected at week 0. The rearrangement links TRBV13 to TRBJ2-1, with 8 nucleotides matching TRBD1. This TCR came from a human donor with alopecia areata. The CDR3 sequence is CASRTAGTGNNEQFF. Written as DNA, the CDR3 is TGTGCCAGCAGAACGGCCGGGACAGGAAACAATGAGCAGTTCTTC.